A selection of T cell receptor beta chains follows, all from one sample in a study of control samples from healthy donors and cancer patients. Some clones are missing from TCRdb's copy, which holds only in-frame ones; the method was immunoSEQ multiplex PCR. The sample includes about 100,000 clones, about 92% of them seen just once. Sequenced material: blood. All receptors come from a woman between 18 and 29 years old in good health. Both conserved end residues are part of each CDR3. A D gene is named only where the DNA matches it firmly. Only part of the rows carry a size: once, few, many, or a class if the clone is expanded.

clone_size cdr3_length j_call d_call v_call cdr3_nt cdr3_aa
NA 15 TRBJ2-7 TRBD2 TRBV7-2 TGTGCCAGCAGCTCACTAGCGGGGGTCTCCTACGAGCAGTACTTC CASSSLAGVSYEQYF
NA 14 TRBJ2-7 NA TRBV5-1 TGCGCCAGCAGCTTAGGCAGGGGGGTTTACGAGCAGTACTTC CASSLGRGVYEQYF
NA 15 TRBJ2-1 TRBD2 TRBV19 TGTGCCACCACCCTAACGCTAGCGGGAGTAAATGAGCAGTTCTTC CATTLTLAGVNEQFF
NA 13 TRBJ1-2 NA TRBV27 TGTGCCAGCAGTTTAATGCAAGGATATGGCTACACCTTC CASSLMQGYGYTF
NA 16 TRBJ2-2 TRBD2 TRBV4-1 TGCGCCAGCAGCCAAGGGACTAGCGGGGTCGCCGGGGAGCTGTTTTTT CASSQGTSGVAGELFF
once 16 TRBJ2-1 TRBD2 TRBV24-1 TGTGCCACCAGTGATTTCGCTCGGGGGGGCGGGGATGAGCAGTTCTTC CATSDFARGGGDEQFF
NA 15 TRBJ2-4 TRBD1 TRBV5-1 TGCGCCAGCAGCTTTACTGGGACAGACAAAAACATTCAGTACTTC CASSFTGTDKNIQYF
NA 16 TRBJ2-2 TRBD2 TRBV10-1 TGCGCCAGCAGTACCACTAGCGGGAATCCCCCCGGGGAGCTGTTTTTT CASSTTSGNPPGELFF
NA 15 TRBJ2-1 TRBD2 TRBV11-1 TGTGCCAGCAGCGTTAGCGGGGGGGCCTACAATGAGCAGTTCTTC CASSVSGGAYNEQFF
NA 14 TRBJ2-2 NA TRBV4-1 TGCGCCAGCAGCCAGGTAGCGGTGAGCGGGGAGCTGTTTTTT CASSQVAVSGELFF
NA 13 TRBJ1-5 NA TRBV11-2 TGTGCCAGCAGCCGCACTAGCAATCAGCCCCAGCATTTT CASSRTSNQPQHF
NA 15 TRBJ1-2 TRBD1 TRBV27 TGTGCCAGCGGGACAGGGGCCGTAGCTAACTATGGCTACACCTTC CASGTGAVANYGYTF
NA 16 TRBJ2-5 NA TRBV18 TGTGCCAGCATCGAGGCTAGCGCGGCACCCCAAGAGACCCAGTACTTC CASIEASAAPQETQYF